These 22 T cell receptor beta chains originate from one sample sequenced in a study of blood T cell repertoires in COVID-19. Here immunoSEQ multiplex PCR was the method, and the copy in TCRdb shows in-frame clones only, minus some. Of around 160,000 clones listed, approximately 87% were seen once; the top ten hold around 10%. Sequencing was carried out using peripheral blood. All receptors derive from a woman in her 70s with COVID-19, enrolled during active disease.

This clone was seen a handful of times. V gene TRBV6-5 combines with J gene TRBJ2-1; tentative D call: TRBD2 (7 bases). V lost 10 bases, J lost 2 bases, and 15 bases lay in between. Germline V gene sequence: CDR1 MNHEY, CDR2 SVGAGI. There are 14 residues in the CDR3. CDR3: CATLWGGPYNEQFF. Here the CDR3 DNA reads TGTGCCACCCTCTGGGGGGGCCCCTACAATGAGCAGTTCTTC.

This chain connects TRBV7-8 to TRBJ2-2; D gene uncertain. The CDR3 has 13 residues. Trimming shortened V by 2 bases and J by 11 bases, and 12 bases separated the two germline ends. Looked up from germline, CDR1 is SGHVS and CDR2 is FQNEAQ. For the CDR3, the DNA is TGTGCCAGCAGCTTAAGTAGTCTTCAAGAGCTGTTTTTT. Its protein product is CASSLSSLQELFF. Combining the CDR3 with reference TRBV7-8 and TRBJ2-2 gives the whole variable domain GAGVSQSPRYKVAKRGQDVALRCDPISGHVSLFWYQQALGQGPEFLTYFQNEAQLDKSGLPSDRFFAERPEGSVSTLKIQRTQQEDSAVYLCASSLSSLQELFFGEGSRLTVL.

The chain joins TRBV7-9 to TRBJ2-7, with D maybe TRBD1 (6 bases). The germline CDR1 and CDR2 sequences are SEHNR and FQNEAQ (reference sequence). The CDR3 runs to 15 residues. V was clipped by 5 bases and J by 5 bases, with 19 bases between them. The CDR3 coding sequence is TGTGCCAGCAGCCGGACAGAGTGGGGCCGGCACGAGCAGTACTTC. Translation gives CASSRTEWGRHEQYF.

Note on this clone: No conserved phenylalanine or tryptophan ends this CDR3, so it is likely a read error. No DNA is shown, since the ends of the CDR3 on it are uncertain; the CDR3 is the one TCRdb lists. This chain connects TRBV7-9 to TRBJ1-1; the D call in the table, TRBD1, was not verified against the DNA. Germline V gene data show CDR1 as SEHNR and CDR2 as FQNEAQ (reference sequence). The CDR3 adds up to 10 amino acids, both ends counted. This CDR3 reads CASSLAQGFA.

This chain connects TRBV5-6 to TRBJ2-7; D possibly corresponds to TRBD1 (5 bases). Germline V gives CDR1 SGHDT, CDR2 YYEEEE. The CDR3 covers 15 residues. Between the trimmed V and J ends, which lost 4 bases and 5 bases, there was a span of 19 bases. For the CDR3, the DNA is TGTGCCAGCAGCAAGGACATACTACGTTTGGACGAGCAGTACTTC. It is translated as CASSKDILRLDEQYF.

The chain is built from TRBV7-3 and TRBJ1-6; 10 bases are shared with TRBD1. After removal of 4 bases from V and 10 bases from J, the junction contained 4 bases not matched to a gene. Germline assignment: CDR1 SGHTA and CDR2 FQGTGA. The CDR3 covers 14 residues. The CDR3 spells CASSSTGGRSPLHF. The CDR3 DNA follows: TGTGCCAGCAGCTCGACAGGGGGCCGATCACCCCTCCACTTT. The whole variable domain, filled in from reference TRBV7-3 and TRBJ1-6, reads GAGVSQTPSNKVTEKGKYVELRCDPISGHTALYWYRQSLGQGPEFLIYFQGTGAADDSGLPNDRFFAVRPEGSVSTLKIQRTERGDSAVYLCASSSTGGRSPLHFGNGTRLTVT.

This chain connects TRBV6-5 to TRBJ1-6; tentatively, D is TRBD1 (5 bases). Looked up from germline, CDR1 is MNHEY and CDR2 is SVGAGI. The V and J ends lost 4 bases and 7 bases respectively, with 11 bases between them. The CDR3 length is 14 residues. Here the CDR3 reads CASSWGVGNSPLHF. The CDR3 coding sequence is TGTGCCAGCAGTTGGGGCGTGGGGAATTCACCCCTCCACTTT.

The genes are TRBV27 and TRBJ2-3; D possibly corresponds to TRBD2 (7 bases). Between the trimmed V and J ends, which lost 5 bases and 8 bases, there was a span of 29 bases. The germline gives CDR1 MNHEY, CDR2 SMNVEV (reference sequence). The CDR3 is made up of 18 amino acids. The CDR3 DNA is TGTGCCAGCAGTAGAACCGGACAGAACGGGAGGTGGGTGGTTACGCAGTATTTT. This gives the protein CASSRTGQNGRWVVTQYF.

This chain connects TRBV2 to TRBJ2-1, with TRBD2 as a possible D gene (6 bases). The V and J ends lost 2 bases and 0 bases respectively, with 11 bases between them. Germline loops: CDR1 SNHLY, CDR2 FYNNEI. The CDR3 totals 16 residues. CDR3 in amino acids: CASSEMGRSSYNEQFF. In nucleotides, the CDR3 is TGTGCCAGCAGTGAAATGGGGAGGAGCTCCTACAATGAGCAGTTCTTC.

This clone was seen a single time. The chain is built from TRBV12-3 or TRBV12-4 and TRBJ2-1; D not resolved. The CDR3 is 12 amino acids. The V end was cut by 5 bases, the J end by 8 bases, with 10 bases between. The DNA for the CDR3 is TGTGCCAGCAGTACTACTCGCGATGAGCAGTTCTTC. Its translation is CASSTTRDEQFF.

The DNA of the CDR3 is TGCAGCGTTGAGGCAGGTGTGACAGATACGCAGTATTTT. Protein: CSVEAGVTDTQYF. The chain combines TRBV29-1 with TRBJ2-3; no clear D gene. The CDR3 consists of 13 residues. Per the germline V gene, CDR1 is SQVTM and CDR2 is ANQGSEA. Between the trimmed V and J ends, which lost 3 bases and 3 bases, there was a span of 10 bases.

The V call is TRBV30, the J call TRBJ1-4, with 8 positions matching TRBD1. Trimming removed 0 bases from V and 8 bases from J; junction bases left unmatched: 5. The germline gives CDR1 GTSNPN, CDR2 SVGIG (reference sequence). This CDR3 spans 14 amino acids. CDR3 region: CAWSVQGGPEKLFF. CDR3 nucleotide sequence: TGTGCCTGGAGTGTACAGGGGGGGCCAGAAAAACTGTTTTTT.

The rearrangement joins TRBV28 to TRBJ2-7; TRBD1 might be the D (6 bases). The CDR3 is 13 amino acids. Germline lookup yields CDR1 MDHEN and CDR2 SYDVKM. V gave up 3 bases and J gave up 5 bases, with 11 bases separating them. CDR3 protein: CASSLVRGHEQYF. The CDR3, as DNA: TGTGCCAGCAGTTTGGTCAGGGGCCACGAGCAGTACTTC.

The count of this clone is one. The chain links TRBV11-3 to TRBJ2-3, with D maybe TRBD1 (5 bases). Trimming pared 8 bases from V and 2 bases from J, leaving 8 bases between. CDR1 and CDR2 (germline): SGHNT, YENEEA. This CDR3 has 12 residues. DNA of the CDR3: TGTGCCAGCCAGGGAACCACAGATACGCAGTATTTT. It codes for CASQGTTDTQYF. Based on the CDR3 plus reference TRBV11-3 and TRBJ2-3, the full variable domain is EAGVVQSPRYKIIEKKQPVAFWCNPISGHNTLYWYLQNLGQGPELLIRYENEEAVDDSQLPKDRFSAERLKGVDSTLKIQPAELGDSAVYLCASQGTTDTQYFGPGTRLTVL.

The chain links TRBV6-1 to TRBJ2-7; TRBD1 agrees at 7 bases. Germline values: CDR1 MNHNS, CDR2 SASEGT. The V and J ends lost 1 base and 2 bases, in that order; junction bases with no gene match: 8. The CDR3 runs 16 residues. The CDR3 bases are TGTGCCAGCAGTGAAGGTCATATGGGACAGACCTACGAGCAGTACTTC. Translating it yields CASSEGHMGQTYEQYF.

This clone has just one count. V usage is TRBV4-1 and J usage is TRBJ1-4, with TRBD1 as a possible D gene (6 bases). CDR3 length equals 15 residues. Germline-derived CDR1 and CDR2 are MGHRA and YSYEKL. The germline V and J ends were trimmed by 0 bases and 6 bases, with 11 bases remaining between them. Written as DNA, the CDR3 is TGCGCCAGCAGCCAAGATCAGGGGATAGATGAAAAACTGTTTTTT. This codes for CASSQDQGIDEKLFF.

The chain is built from TRBV2 and TRBJ1-1, with D possibly matching TRBD1 (5 bases). Germline CDR1 is SNHLY and CDR2 is FYNNEI. V lost 3 bases and J lost 8, with 13 bases in between. The length of the CDR3 is 13 residues. DNA of the CDR3: TGTGCCAGCAGTGAGCTTAGGGCAGGGGAAGCTTTCTTT. Its protein product is CASSELRAGEAFF.

The V and J genes are TRBV7-9 and TRBJ1-4; possibly TRBD1 for D (5 bases). Germline CDR1 reads SEHNR; CDR2 reads FQNEAQ (reference sequence). Trimming pared 4 bases from V and 16 bases from J, leaving 19 bases between. This CDR3 region has 13 residues. Written as DNA, the CDR3 is TGTGCCAGCAGCTCAGCGGGGGGGAGTAAGCCGTTTTTT. This translates into CASSSAGGSKPFF.

The rearrangement joins TRBV28 to TRBJ2-1; 13 nucleotides agree with TRBD2. The germline V gene encodes CDR1 MDHEN and CDR2 SYDVKM. Germline trimming cut 3 bases from V and 5 bases from J; bases unmatched to any gene: 1. This CDR3 is built from 15 residues. The CDR3 coding sequence is TGTGCCAGCAGTTTGGGACTAGCGGGGAACAATGAGCAGTTCTTC. It is translated as CASSLGLAGNNEQFF.

The chain combines TRBV7-6 with TRBJ2-2; TRBD2 agrees at 12 bases. CDR1 and CDR2 (germline): SGHVS, FNYEAQ. Losses at the gene ends were 5 bases for V and 1 base for J; bases not matched to a gene: 2. This CDR3 spans 16 amino acids. The chain's CDR3 is CASSPGLAGNTGELFF. For the CDR3, the DNA is TGTGCCAGCAGCCCGGGACTAGCGGGGAACACCGGGGAGCTGTTTTTT.

This rearrangement joins TRBV9 to TRBJ1-4, with D perhaps matching TRBD1 (6 bases). The CDR3 extends over 16 amino acids. Trimming took 0 bases from V and 5 from J, leaving 14 bases between them. Germline V CDR1 and CDR2: SGDLS, YYNGEE. CDR3 coding DNA: TGTGCCAGCAGCGTAGCTCCGGCGGGGGCAAATGAAAAACTGTTTTTT. This sequence encodes CASSVAPAGANEKLFF.

CDR3 sequence reads: CASSQGSGTGVTDTQYF. The CDR3 region has the DNA TGCGCCAGCAGCCAAGGGTCGGGGACAGGGGTCACAGATACGCAGTATTTT. J is TRBJ2-3 and V is TRBV4-1, with 10 bases that match TRBD1. The CDR3 length is 17 residues. The trim removed 1 base at V and 2 bases at J, leaving 6 bases unmatched. In germline, CDR1 is MGHRA, CDR2 YSYEKL.